These 2 T cell receptor beta chains were sequenced from one sample in a study of neoadjuvant nivolumab and ipilimumab in lung cancer. TCRdb keeps only in-frame clones here, not all; method: immunoSEQ multiplex PCR. The sample contains 39,000 or so clones, 75% to 90% of which appear only once. The sequences come from peripheral blood, collected before neoadjuvant nivolumab, alone or with ipilimumab. These receptor sequences come from an adult with non-small cell lung cancer.

This clone showed up just once. V gene TRBV29-1 combines with J gene TRBJ2-7; the D call may be TRBD1 or TRBD2 (5 bases each). V gave up 0 bases and J gave up 3 bases, with 15 bases separating them. This CDR3 region has 15 residues. Germline loops: CDR1 SQVTM, CDR2 ANQGSEA. The CDR3, as DNA: TGCAGCGTTGAAGATCGCCGGGGCCAAGACTACGAGCAGTACTTC. Translation: CSVEDRRGQDYEQYF.

The chain uses TRBV6-6 and TRBJ2-1; D remains ambiguous. Trimming stripped 2 bases from V and 9 bases from J, with 5 bases between. CDR1 and CDR2 from the germline V gene are MNHNY and SVGAGI (reference sequence). The CDR3 runs to 11 residues. The CDR3 DNA follows: TGTGCCAGCAGTTACAGGGTTGAGCAGTTCTTC. Translated, it gives CASSYRVEQFF.